The 9 T cell receptor beta chains listed next were all sequenced from one sample in a study of T-cell memory formation after mild COVID-19. In TCRdb, the 5' RACE reads were re-called with MiXCR into one record per CDR3 protein. Of 90,000 to 120,000 distinct CDR3 sequences in the sample, roughly 11% were seen once. Sequencing input: PBMCs or a T cell subset sorted from them (not recorded which). These receptors were obtained from a young man who had mild COVID-19 (a few samples of this study predate the infection). Cell type and time point are not known.

This clonotype has just a few counts. V usage is TRBV12-3 or TRBV12-4 and J usage is TRBJ1-5; unclear D gene. Trimming pared 7 bases from V and 2 bases from J, leaving 6 bases between. The CDR3 extends over 12 amino acids. As DNA, the CDR3 is TGTGCCAGCAACCGAGGCAATCAGCCCCAGCATTTT. Protein sequence: CASNRGNQPQHF.

This clonotype was counted at least ten times. V usage is TRBV12-3 or TRBV12-4 and J usage is TRBJ2-5, with D perhaps matching TRBD1 (6 bases). The CDR3 totals 15 residues. Trimming cost V 6 bases and J 1 base, with 15 bases left between them. CDR3 DNA sequence: TGTGCCAGCAGCTCCTGGACAGTCCGCCAAGAGACCCAGTACTTC. It yields the protein CASSSWTVRQETQYF.

The rearrangement links TRBV12-3 or TRBV12-4 to TRBJ2-3; TRBD2 might be the D (5 bases). The CDR3 runs to 18 residues. V was clipped by 4 bases and J by 2 bases, with 22 bases between them. The CDR3: CASSSDPRRAELTDTQYF. In DNA form, the CDR3 reads TGTGCCAGCAGTTCAGACCCCCGGCGGGCCGAGCTCACAGATACGCAGTATTTT.

This clonotype was detected many times. The chain uses TRBV4-1 and TRBJ2-1; 12 nucleotides agree with TRBD2. The V gene end was trimmed by 6 bases and the J gene end by 10 bases; junction bases not matched to a gene: 13. The CDR3 has 16 amino acids. Germline V CDR1 and CDR2: MGHRA, YSYEKL. The CDR3 loop is CASRPLTSGGIKEQFF. CDR3 bases: TGCGCCAGCAGGCCTCTGACTAGCGGGGGCATCAAGGAGCAGTTCTTC.

This chain joins TRBV11-2 and TRBJ2-1, with D perhaps TRBD1 or TRBD2 (5 bases each). Between the trimmed V and J ends, which lost 4 bases and 2 bases, there was a span of 12 bases. CDR3 length: 15 residues. Per germline, CDR1 SGHAT and CDR2 FQNNGV. CDR3 protein: CASSSVGVTYNEQFF. The CDR3 DNA is TGTGCCAGCAGCTCGGTGGGGGTGACCTACAATGAGCAGTTCTTC.

The chain couples TRBV11-2 to TRBJ2-7; D unresolved. CDR1 and CDR2 (germline): SGHAT, FQNNGV. CDR3 size: 13 residues. The V end lost 7 bases, the J end lost 6 bases, and 16 bases lay between the germline ends. CDR3: CASNSHPRSEQYF. Here the CDR3 DNA reads TGTGCCAGCAACTCCCACCCGCGGAGCGAGCAGTACTTC.

The chain has TRBV11-2 and TRBJ2-7, with D perhaps given as TRBD1 or TRBD2 (5 bases each). V lost 1 base, J lost 5 bases, and 12 bases lay in between. The CDR3 totals 14 residues. Germline lookup yields CDR1 SGHAT and CDR2 FQNNGV. CDR3 in DNA: TGTGCCAGCAGCTTAGTGGGACCGTTGGACGAGCAGTACGTC. This translates into CASSLVGPLDEQYV.

Only a few counts were recorded for this clonotype. The J gene is TRBJ2-5, the V gene TRBV7-9, with D possibly TRBD1 on 6 matching bases. Trimming stripped 7 bases from V and 4 bases from J, with 25 bases between. This CDR3 spans 17 amino acids. Germline V gives CDR1 SEHNR, CDR2 FQNEAQ (reference sequence). CDR3 in DNA: TGTGCCAGCACCCGAGTTTTGTCAGGGGACGGTCGAGAGACCCAGTACTTC. Its protein product is CASTRVLSGDGRETQYF.

This rearrangement joins TRBV29-1 to TRBJ2-2; D ambiguous. The CDR3 totals 12 residues. Trimming took 6 bases from V and 0 from J, leaving 5 bases between them. Germline CDR1 is SQVTM and CDR2 is ANQGSEA. The CDR3 is CSVGSNTGELFF. The CDR3 region has the DNA TGCAGCGTCGGATCGAACACCGGGGAGCTGTTTTTT.